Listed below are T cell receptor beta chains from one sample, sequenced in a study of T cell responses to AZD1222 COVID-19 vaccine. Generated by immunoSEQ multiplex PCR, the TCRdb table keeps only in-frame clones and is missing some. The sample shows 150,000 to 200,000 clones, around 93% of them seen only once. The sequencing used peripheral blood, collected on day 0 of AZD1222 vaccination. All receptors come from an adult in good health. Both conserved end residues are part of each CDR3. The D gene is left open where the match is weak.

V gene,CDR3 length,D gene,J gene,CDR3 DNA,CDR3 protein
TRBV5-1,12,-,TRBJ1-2,TGCGCCAGCAGCCCGGAGGGGGATGGCTACACCTTC,CASSPEGDGYTF
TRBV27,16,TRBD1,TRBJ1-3,TGTGCCAGCAGTGAAGGGACAGGGTACTCTGGAAACACCATATATTTT,CASSEGTGYSGNTIYF
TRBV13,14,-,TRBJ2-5,TGTGCCAGCAGCTTTTATGTGGATAAAGAGACCCAGTACTTC,CASSFYVDKETQYF
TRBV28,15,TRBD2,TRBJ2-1,TGTGCCAGCAGCCTTAGCGGGAGGGCCCTCAATGAGCAGTTCTTC,CASSLSGRALNEQFF
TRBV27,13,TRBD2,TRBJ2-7,TGTGCCAGCAGGCCGGGACTAGCCTACGAGCAGTACTTC,CASRPGLAYEQYF
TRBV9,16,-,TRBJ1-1,TGTGCCAGCAGCCCCCCCGGGGCAGGGTTTAGTACTGAAGCTTTCTTT,CASSPPGAGFSTEAFF
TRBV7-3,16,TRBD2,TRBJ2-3,TGTGCCAGCAGTTCGAGCGGGAGGGCTAGCACAGATACGCAGTATTTT,CASSSSGRASTDTQYF
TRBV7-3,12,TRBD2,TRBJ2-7,TGTGCCAGCAGCCTAAGAGGGGGGACTAGAATCTTC,CASSLRGGTRIF
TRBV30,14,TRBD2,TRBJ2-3,TGTGCCTGGAGTGTTCGACTAGCGACAGATACGCAGTATTTT,CAWSVRLATDTQYF
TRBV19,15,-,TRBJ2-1,TGTGCCAGTAGGGGCCTGGGGTCCCTCTACAATGAGCAGTTCTTC,CASRGLGSLYNEQFF
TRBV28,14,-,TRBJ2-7,TGTGCCAGCAGTCTTGACCCTAGCTCCTACGAGCAGTACTTC,CASSLDPSSYEQYF
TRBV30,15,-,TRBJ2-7,TGTGCCTGGAGTCCCCCTACCGGGAGCTCCTACGAGCAGTACTTC,CAWSPPTGSSYEQYF
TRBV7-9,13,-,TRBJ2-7,TGTGCCAGCAGCTTAGTTCCCTCGCTCGAGCAGTACTTC,CASSLVPSLEQYF
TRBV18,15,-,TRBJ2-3,TGTGCCAGCTCACCACCGAGCGGATTCACAGATACGCAGTATTTT,CASSPPSGFTDTQYF
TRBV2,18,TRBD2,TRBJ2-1,TGTGCCAGCAGTCGGACTAGCGGGAACCCGCGTACGAGCAATGAGCAGTTCTTC,CASSRTSGNPRTSNEQFF
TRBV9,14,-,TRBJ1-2,TGTGCCAGCAGCTCCGGGGGGACGAACTATGGCTACACCTTC,CASSSGGTNYGYTF
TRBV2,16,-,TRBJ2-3,TGTGCCAGCAGTACCCCGGACAGGGAGGGGAGGGATACGCAGTATTTT,CASSTPDREGRDTQYF
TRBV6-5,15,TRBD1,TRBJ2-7,TGTGCCAGCATAGGACAGGACTTACTCTCTTACGAGCAGTACTTC,CASIGQDLLSYEQYF